A selection of T cell receptor beta chains follows, all from one sample in a study of blood T cell repertoires in COVID-19. Repertoires were generated with immunoSEQ multiplex PCR, while TCRdb's copy carries only in-frame clones and drops some. The table lists just over 80,000 clones, 85% to 90% of them singletons, with 0.9% to 1.5% in the top ten. Sequencing was carried out using PBMCs or T cells enriched from blood (not recorded which). These TCRs come from a woman aged 50 to 60 with acute COVID-19. CDR3s include the opening cysteine and the closing phenylalanine or tryptophan. The D gene is left open where the match is weak. Where a row states a size, it is once, few, many or the class of an expanded clone; other rows omit it.

>NA|TRBJ2-1|NA|TRBV19
CASSTGTRGGGEQFF
TGTGCCAGTAGTACTGGGACCAGAGGGGGGGGTGAGCAGTTCTTC
>NA|TRBJ1-1|TRBD1|TRBV24-1
CATSDLERGRNTEAFF
TGTGCCACCAGTGATTTGGAGAGGGGGCGTAACACTGAAGCTTTCTTT
>few|TRBJ2-7|NA|TRBV7-2
CASSRTDSSQQYF
TGTGCCAGCAGCAGAACGGACTCCTCCCAGCAGTACTTC
>once|TRBJ2-2|NA|TRBV28
CASSLSRNTGELFF
TGTGCCAGCAGTTTATCCAGGAACACCGGGGAGCTGTTTTTT
>NA|TRBJ2-3|NA|TRBV5-1
CASSKEPNFLTSTDTQYF
TGCGCCAGCAGCAAAGAACCCAATTTTCTAACTAGCACAGATACGCAGTATTTT
>few|TRBJ1-6|TRBD1|TRBV5-5
CASSTRQGGNSPLHF
TGTGCCAGCAGCACCCGACAGGGCGGTAATTCACCCCTCCACTTT
>NA|TRBJ1-2|NA|TRBV6-5
CASWWEGYGYTF
TGTGCCAGCTGGTGGGAGGGCTATGGCTACACCTTC
>NA|TRBJ1-6|TRBD1|TRBV3-1/TRBV3-2
CASSQEGGQGGSPLHF
TGTGCCAGCAGCCAAGAGGGGGGACAGGGGGGTTCACCCCTCCACTTT
>NA|TRBJ1-3|TRBD1|TRBV27
CASSLQGRSGNTIYF
TGTGCCAGCAGCCTACAGGGGCGTTCTGGAAACACCATATATTTT
>few|TRBJ2-2|TRBD1|TRBV24-1
CATSDAGTGDTGELFF
TGTGCCACCAGTGATGCCGGGACAGGGGACACCGGGGAGCTGTTTTTT
>NA|TRBJ1-1|NA|TRBV7-9
CASSLVPAGAEAFF
TGTGCCAGCAGCTTAGTACCGGCAGGGGCTGAAGCTTTCTTT
>few|TRBJ2-1|NA|TRBV4-2
CASSLERADEQFF
TGTGCCAGCAGCCTAGAGCGGGCGGATGAGCAGTTCTTC
>NA|TRBJ2-3|NA|TRBV30
CAWDIGSGVSTDTQYF
TGTGCCTGGGACATCGGGTCGGGGGTTAGCACAGATACGCAGTATTTT
>NA|TRBJ1-1|NA|TRBV6-5
CASSRSMAAGTEAFF
TGTGCCAGCAGCCGGAGTATGGCCGCGGGCACTGAAGCTTTCTTT
>NA|TRBJ2-1|TRBD2|TRBV15
CATSQVAGGVGNEQFF
TGTGCCACCAGCCAAGTAGCGGGAGGAGTTGGCAATGAGCAGTTCTTC
>NA|TRBJ2-3|TRBD2|TRBV7-8
CASSPVGTRGTDTQYF
TGTGCCAGCAGCCCAGTGGGGACTAGGGGCACAGATACGCAGTATTTT
>NA|TRBJ2-7|NA|TRBV14
CASSQGTGPQYF
TGTGCCAGCAGCCAAGGAACCGGTCCGCAGTACTTC
>NA|TRBJ1-5|NA|TRBV11-3
CASSLDRRQSRPQHF
TGTGCCAGCAGCTTAGACAGGCGTCAGAGTCGACCCCAGCATTTT
>NA|TRBJ1-2|NA|TRBV19
CASTRQGISGYTF
TGTGCCAGTACCAGGCAGGGGATAAGTGGCTACACCTTC
>NA|TRBJ2-4|NA|TRBV5-4
CASSANSDIQYF
TGTGCCAGCAGCGCTAACAGTGACATTCAGTACTTC
>NA|TRBJ2-2|TRBD1|TRBV7-7
CASSLAGTGIGGELFF
TGTGCCAGCAGCTTAGCCGGGACAGGGATCGGCGGGGAGCTGTTTTTT
>NA|TRBJ1-3|NA|TRBV7-9
CASSGTGGYGNTIYF
TGTGCCAGCAGCGGGACGGGGGGCTACGGAAACACCATATATTTT
>NA|TRBJ2-7|TRBD1|TRBV27
CASSRQGSSYEQYF
TGTGCCAGCAGCCGACAGGGGAGCTCCTACGAGCAGTACTTC
>NA|TRBJ2-7|NA|TRBV5-1
CASSRPLDGSSYEQYF
TGCGCCAGCAGCCGACCCCTCGACGGGAGTTCCTACGAGCAGTACTTC
>NA|TRBJ1-1|TRBD1|TRBV10-2
CASRGTVMNTEAFF
TGCGCCAGCAGGGGGACAGTCATGAACACTGAAGCTTTCTTT
>NA|TRBJ1-1|NA|TRBV6-6
CASSPPGGGETEAFF
TGTGCCAGCAGCCCGCCCGGAGGGGGGGAGACTGAAGCTTTCTTT
>NA|TRBJ2-5|TRBD1|TRBV5-1
CASSLVTGGRQETQYF
TGCGCCAGCAGCTTGGTGACAGGGGGCCGCCAAGAGACCCAGTACTTC
>NA|TRBJ1-2|NA|TRBV25-1
CASSDPGFYGYTF
TGTGCCAGCAGTGATCCGGGGTTCTATGGCTACACCTTC
>NA|TRBJ1-1|NA|TRBV20-1
CSASGGHGTEAFF
TGCAGTGCTAGTGGGGGGCACGGCACTGAAGCTTTCTTT
>NA|TRBJ2-5|TRBD2|TRBV3-1/TRBV3-2
CASSGAGAETQYF
TGTGCCAGCAGCGGAGCGGGAGCCGAGACCCAGTACTTC
>NA|TRBJ2-1|TRBD2|TRBV10-3
CAISAREEGNEQFF
TGTGCCATCAGTGCTCGGGAGGAGGGGAATGAGCAGTTCTTC
>NA|TRBJ2-1|NA|TRBV30
CAWSRNEQFF
TGTGCCTGGTCTAGAAATGAGCAGTTCTTC
>NA|TRBJ2-2|TRBD1|TRBV29-1
CSALTGLGTGELFF
TGCAGCGCCTTGACAGGGCTAGGGACCGGGGAGCTGTTTTTT
>NA|TRBJ2-7|NA|TRBV13
CASSLGRVAGNEQYF
TGTGCCAGCAGCTTAGGCCGAGTGGCAGGGAACGAGCAGTACTTC
>NA|TRBJ2-3|NA|TRBV10-1
CASSAPGGTDTQYF
TGCGCCAGCAGTGCCCCAGGGGGCACAGATACGCAGTATTTT
>NA|TRBJ2-4|TRBD2|TRBV7-9
CASSTTSEAVNIQYF
TGTGCCAGCAGCACGACTAGCGAGGCAGTAAACATTCAGTACTTC
>NA|TRBJ2-1|TRBD2|TRBV9
CASSPSRGSSYNEQFF
TGTGCCAGCAGCCCGTCGCGCGGGAGCTCCTACAATGAGCAGTTCTTC